These 29 T cell receptor beta chains were all obtained from the same sample, sequenced in a study of OX40 agonist ivuxolimab in advanced cancers. Measured with immunoSEQ multiplex PCR; TCRdb has only the in-frame clones, and not every one. This table has over 70,000 clones, around 87% appearing once. The sequences come from CD4+ or CD8+ T cells sorted from blood, collected in a trial of the OX40 agonist ivuxolimab. These receptors all stem from an adult with an advanced solid tumor such as melanoma, head and neck, liver or kidney cancer.

The rearrangement joins TRBV7-2 to TRBJ1-4; TRBD1 might be the D (6 bases). The germline gives CDR1 SGHTA, CDR2 FQGNSA. The CDR3 is 16 amino acids. Trimming took 4 bases from V and 8 from J, leaving 20 bases between them. CDR3: CASSSSVRGHQEKLFF. The CDR3 DNA reads as TGTGCCAGCAGCTCATCAGTTCGGGGGCATCAGGAAAAACTGTTTTTT. Together with reference TRBV7-2 and TRBJ1-4, the CDR3 gives the full variable domain: GAGVSQSPSNKVTEKGKDVELRCDPISGHTALYWYRQSLGQGLEFLIYFQGNSAPDKSGLPSDRFSAERTGGSVSTLTIQRTQQEDSAVYLCASSSSVRGHQEKLFFGSGTQLSVL.

This chain joins TRBV6-5 and TRBJ1-2, with 7 bases fitting TRBD1. The CDR3 length is 15 residues. The V and J ends lost 4 bases and 1 base, in that order; junction bases with no gene match: 6. Germline V gene data show CDR1 as MNHEY and CDR2 as SVGAGI. The CDR3 region has the DNA TGTGCCAGCAGTTTCGGGACAGTCGGTAACTATGGCTACACCTTC. Protein: CASSFGTVGNYGYTF.

The rearrangement joins TRBV29-1 to TRBJ2-5; 7 bases agree with TRBD1. Trimming cost V 4 bases and J 2 bases; bases outside gene matches: 10. Germline loops: CDR1 SQVTM, CDR2 ANQGSEA. This CDR3 has 15 residues. The CDR3 coding sequence is TGCAGCGTTGGTATAGGGGGCCCGGGACAAGAGACCCAGTACTTC. It yields the protein CSVGIGGPGQETQYF.

This clone has just a few counts. The chain carries TRBV6-5 and TRBJ2-1; possibly TRBD1 for D (5 bases). Per the germline V gene, CDR1 is MNHEY and CDR2 is SVGAGI. With 5 bases removed from V and 2 bases from J, the gap between germline ends came to 10 bases. The CDR3 totals 14 residues. CDR3 protein: CASSKGQTYNEQFF. As DNA, the CDR3 is TGTGCCAGCAGTAAGGGGCAGACCTACAATGAGCAGTTCTTC.

Note on this clone: At one of its ends the junction is not consistent with the germline gene, which may arise from a read error. The chain is built from TRBV6-1 and TRBJ2-3, with TRBD2 matching 10 bases. Germline CDR1 is MNHNS and CDR2 is SASEGT. CDR3 length: 15 residues. In nucleotides, the CDR3 is TGTGCCATCAGTGCTAGCGGGGGAACTACAGATACGCAGTATTTT. Its translation: CAISASGGTTDTQYF.

The J gene is TRBJ1-1, the V gene TRBV2; 12 positions agree with TRBD1. Germline lookup yields CDR1 SNHLY and CDR2 FYNNEI. CDR3 length: 13 residues. V shed 5 bases, J shed 10 bases, and the junction held 5 bases outside the gene matches. CDR3 sequence: CASSRDRGRGAFF. Written as DNA, the CDR3 is TGTGCCAGCAGTAGGGACAGGGGGCGAGGAGCTTTCTTT.

The genes are TRBV7-2 and TRBJ2-3; perhaps TRBD1 as D (6 bases). The length of the CDR3 is 17 residues. Germline values: CDR1 SGHTA, CDR2 FQGNSA. V was pared by 4 bases and J by 2 bases, with 19 bases between. This chain's CDR3 is CASSSDGGPLSTDTQYF. DNA for the CDR3: TGTGCCAGCAGCTCCGATGGGGGCCCTCTCTCCACAGATACGCAGTATTTT.

The rearrangement links TRBV9 to TRBJ2-2; 7 bases align to TRBD2. This CDR3 has 16 residues. Germline CDR1 and CDR2: SGDLS and YYNGEE. Trimming at V came to 4 bases and at J to 5 bases, leaving 11 bases not matched to a gene. The CDR3 here is CASSPRTGGRTGELFF. CDR3 bases: TGTGCCAGCAGCCCCCGTACGGGGGGACGGACCGGGGAGCTGTTTTTT. The full variable domain, completed using reference TRBV9 and TRBJ2-2, is DSGVTQTPKHLITATGQRVTLRCSPRSGDLSVYWYQQSLDQGLQFLIQYYNGEERAKGNILERFSAQQFPDLHSELNLSSLELGDSALYFCASSPRTGGRTGELFFGEGSRLTVL.

V and J are TRBV7-2 and TRBJ2-1; D may correspond to TRBD1 or TRBD2 (5 bases each). With 0 bases removed from V and 2 bases from J, the gap between germline ends came to 5 bases. Germline V CDR1 and CDR2: SGHTA, FQGNSA. CDR3 size: 14 residues. CDR3 nucleotide sequence: TGTGCCAGCAGCTTAGCGGGGGCCTACAATGAGCAGTTCTTC. The encoded protein is CASSLAGAYNEQFF.

The V gene is TRBV2, the J gene TRBJ1-5; D is perhaps TRBD1 (5 bases). V lost 10 bases and J 1 base, leaving 17 bases between the germline ends. Germline V lookup: CDR1 SNHLY, CDR2 FYNNEI. The CDR3 is 15 amino acids. The DNA for the CDR3 is TGTGCCACCCGGGGGGGGGAGACGAGCAATCAGCCCCAGCATTTT. It encodes CATRGGETSNQPQHF.

V usage is TRBV18 and J usage is TRBJ1-4; D uncertain. The V gene lost 3 bases and the J gene lost 4 bases, with 9 bases spanning the gap. Germline lookup yields CDR1 KGHSH and CDR2 LQKENI. The CDR3 length is 14 residues. The CDR3, as DNA: TGTGCCAGCTCACCGGGGTACGATAATGAAAAACTGTTTTTT. Translation: CASSPGYDNEKLFF.

The gene calls are TRBV6-5 and TRBJ1-2; 7 nucleotides align to TRBD1. V trimming: 2 bases; J trimming: 6 bases; junction bases outside the gene matches: 12. CDR1 and CDR2 from the germline V gene are MNHEY and SVGAGI. CDR3 length equals 16 residues. CDR3 sequence: CASSYDRASARNGYTF. The CDR3 DNA reads as TGTGCCAGCAGTTACGACAGGGCGTCCGCTCGGAATGGCTACACCTTC.

The V gene is TRBV10-2, the J gene TRBJ2-5; TRBD2 matches at 9 bases. CDR1 and CDR2 (germline): WSHSY, SAAADI. The junction had 13 bases not matched to a gene; V was cut back by 6 bases and J by 5 bases. This CDR3 has 16 amino acids. In DNA form, the CDR3 reads TGCGCCAGCAGCCAACCCCGTAGCGGGAGCGGCGAGACCCAGTACTTC. It specifies CASSQPRSGSGETQYF.

To note about this clone: This CDR3 is also generated by other DNA sequences in the sample. V is TRBV20-1 and J is TRBJ2-7; tentative D call: TRBD1 (5 bases). The CDR3 runs to 11 residues. Germline-derived CDR1 and CDR2 are DFQATT and SNEGSKA (reference sequence). V gave up 6 bases and J gave up 7 bases, with 13 bases separating them. The CDR3 coding sequence is TGCAGTGCGGGCAGGGCTCAAGAGCAGTACTTC. It is translated as CSAGRAQEQYF.

V usage is TRBV6-6 and J usage is TRBJ1-5; 7 bases match TRBD1. Germline CDR1 and CDR2: MNHNY and SVGAGI (reference sequence). V lost 5 bases and J lost 7; bases outside the gene matches: 14. This CDR3 is built from 16 residues. In DNA, the CDR3 is TGTGCCAGCAGTAAGCTCCACGGGACAGCGGAGCAGCCCCAGCATTTT. Protein sequence: CASSKLHGTAEQPQHF.

CDR3 amino acids: CASSNRWTSGKNNEQFF. The CDR3 DNA reads TGTGCCAGCAGCAACCGGTGGACTAGCGGGAAGAACAATGAGCAGTTCTTC. This chain joins TRBV7-2 and TRBJ2-1; 12 bases line up with TRBD2. The CDR3 contains 17 residues. Losses at the gene ends were 5 bases for V and 5 bases for J; bases not matched to a gene: 10. Looked up from germline, CDR1 is SGHTA and CDR2 is FQGNSA.

For the CDR3, the DNA is TGTGCCAGCAGCGGAGGAGACACTGAAGCTTTCTTT. Protein product: CASSGGDTEAFF. V gene TRBV7-9 combines with J gene TRBJ1-1; D is unresolved. This CDR3 comprises 12 residues. The germline gives CDR1 SEHNR, CDR2 FQNEAQ (reference sequence). The germline V and J ends were trimmed by 5 bases and 3 bases, with 7 bases remaining between them.

This clone was recorded once. The chain is built from TRBV29-1 and TRBJ1-2, with D possibly TRBD1 on 5 matching bases. This CDR3 has 12 amino acids. V dropped 3 bases and J dropped 4 bases, with 9 bases sitting between them. Per germline, CDR1 SQVTM and CDR2 ANQGSEA. Written as DNA, the CDR3 is TGCAGCGTTGAGGCAGGGAGCTATGGCTACACCTTC. Protein sequence: CSVEAGSYGYTF.

The rearrangement joins TRBV6-5 to TRBJ2-7; D ambiguous. V gave up 5 bases and J gave up 4 bases, with 12 bases separating them. Germline assignment: CDR1 MNHEY and CDR2 SVGAGI. This CDR3 contains 13 residues. The CDR3 DNA reads as TGTGCCAGCAGTCGTACAATGAATTACGAGCAGTACTTC. Its translation: CASSRTMNYEQYF.

This clone was detected once. This chain links TRBV6-6 with TRBJ1-1; tentative D call: TRBD1 (6 bases). The CDR3 contains 14 residues. Trimming shortened V by 2 bases and J by 1 base, and 8 bases separated the two germline ends. In germline, CDR1 is MNHNY, CDR2 SVGAGI (reference sequence). CDR3 protein: CASSYPDRNTEAFF. In DNA form, the CDR3 reads TGTGCCAGCAGTTACCCGGACAGGAACACTGAAGCTTTCTTT.

The gene calls are TRBV15 and TRBJ2-1; 9 bases align to TRBD2. The germline CDR1 and CDR2 sequences are LNHNV and YYDKDF (reference sequence). CDR3 length equals 16 residues. V was pared by 4 bases and J by 0 bases, with 4 bases of the junction left unmatched. The CDR3 is CATSILAGSSYNEQFF. CDR3 coding DNA: TGTGCCACCAGCATTCTAGCGGGGAGCTCCTACAATGAGCAGTTCTTC.

The chain carries TRBV2 and TRBJ1-1, with D hard to call. Per germline, CDR1 SNHLY and CDR2 FYNNEI. The V end was cut by 6 bases, the J end by 8 bases, with 16 bases between. This CDR3 contains 13 residues. CDR3 sequence (DNA): TGTGCCAGCAGCCTAAGGGAAGGGTGGGAAGCTTTCTTT. Encoded protein: CASSLREGWEAFF.

The chain has TRBV10-3 and TRBJ2-2; 8 bases align to TRBD2. The trim removed 9 bases at V and 4 bases at J, leaving 4 bases unmatched. In germline, CDR1 is ENHRY, CDR2 SYGVKD. The CDR3 length is 13 residues. Here the CDR3 reads CAMRGEVTGELFF. CDR3 DNA sequence: TGTGCCATGCGGGGGGAGGTCACCGGGGAGCTGTTTTTT.

The CDR3 loop reads CASSLGGQGREKLFF. DNA of the CDR3: TGTGCCAGCAGCTTGGGGGGACAGGGGCGGGAAAAACTGTTTTTT. The rearrangement links TRBV5-4 to TRBJ1-4; 10 bases are a match to TRBD1. The CDR3 runs 15 residues. V shed 0 bases, J shed 8 bases, and the junction held 4 bases outside the gene matches. Germline V gene lookup returns CDR1 SGHNT and CDR2 YYREEE (reference sequence).

The chain is built from TRBV18 and TRBJ2-7, with 9 positions matching TRBD1. The CDR3 totals 14 residues. Germline loops: CDR1 KGHSH, CDR2 LQKENI. With 5 bases clipped from V and 2 bases from J, the junction kept 4 bases outside the gene matches. As DNA, the CDR3 is TGTGCCAGCTCAGCACAGGGGGCGCCCTACGAGCAGTACTTC. Protein: CASSAQGAPYEQYF.

This clone was seen only once. V is TRBV9 and J is TRBJ2-3; D could derive from TRBD1 or TRBD2 (6 bases each). The CDR3 runs to 12 residues. Germline assignment: CDR1 SGDLS and CDR2 YYNGEE. Trimming took 7 bases from V and 4 from J, leaving 10 bases between them. The CDR3 nucleotides are TGTGCCAGCGGGGGGCCCGCAGATACGCAGTATTTT. The encoded protein is CASGGPADTQYF.

V and J are TRBV5-4 and TRBJ2-7; 9 nucleotides agree with TRBD1. Germline trimming cut 1 base from V and 5 bases from J; bases unmatched to any gene: 7. The CDR3 length is 15 residues. Looked up from germline, CDR1 is SGHNT and CDR2 is YYREEE (reference sequence). CDR3 protein: CASSLPGQGFNEQYF. The CDR3 DNA sequence: TGTGCCAGCAGCTTGCCGGGACAGGGTTTCAACGAGCAGTACTTC. The whole variable domain, filled in from reference TRBV5-4 and TRBJ2-7, reads ETGVTQSPTHLIKTRGQQVTLRCSSQSGHNTVSWYQQALGQGPQFIFQYYREEENGRGNFPPRFSGLQFPNYSSELNVNALELDDSALYLCASSLPGQGFNEQYFGPGTRLTVT.

This clone was detected only a few times. Distinct nucleotide sequences in the sample also encode this CDR3. The J gene is TRBJ1-5, the V gene TRBV19; D is undetermined. Looked up from germline, CDR1 is LNHDA and CDR2 is SQIVND (reference sequence). The V end was cut by 2 bases, the J end by 4 bases, with 9 bases between. This CDR3 has 14 amino acids. In nucleotides, the CDR3 is TGTGCCAGTAGTATAATGGGAGGGAATCAGCCCCAGCATTTT. This sequence encodes CASSIMGGNQPQHF. Based on the CDR3 plus reference TRBV19 and TRBJ1-5, the full variable domain is DGGITQSPKYLFRKEGQNVTLSCEQNLNHDAMYWYRQDPGQGLRLIYYSQIVNDFQKGDIAEGYSVSREKKESFPLTVTSAQKNPTAFYLCASSIMGGNQPQHFGDGTRLSIL.

This clone was seen a handful of times. The chain combines TRBV5-1 with TRBJ1-2; D ambiguous. Germline CDR1 and CDR2: SGHRS and YFSETQ. The CDR3 is 14 amino acids. V was trimmed by 4 bases and J by 7 bases, leaving 17 bases between them. CDR3 amino acids: CASSIRADSPGYTF. CDR3 sequence (DNA): TGCGCCAGCAGCATCCGGGCCGACTCCCCTGGCTACACCTTC.